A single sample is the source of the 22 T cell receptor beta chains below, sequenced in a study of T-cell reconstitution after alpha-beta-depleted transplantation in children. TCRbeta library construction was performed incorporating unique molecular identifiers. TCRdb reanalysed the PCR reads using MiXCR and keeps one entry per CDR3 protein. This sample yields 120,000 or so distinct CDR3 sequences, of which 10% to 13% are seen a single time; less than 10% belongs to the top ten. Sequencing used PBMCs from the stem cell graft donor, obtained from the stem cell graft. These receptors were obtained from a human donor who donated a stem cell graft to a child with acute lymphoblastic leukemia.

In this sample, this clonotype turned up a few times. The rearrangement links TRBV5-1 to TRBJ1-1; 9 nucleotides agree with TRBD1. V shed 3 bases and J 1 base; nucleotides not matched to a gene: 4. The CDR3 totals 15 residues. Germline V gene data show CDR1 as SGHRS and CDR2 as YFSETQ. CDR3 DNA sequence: TGCGCCAGCAGCTGGGGGACAGGGCCGAACACTGAAGCTTTCTTT. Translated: CASSWGTGPNTEAFF.

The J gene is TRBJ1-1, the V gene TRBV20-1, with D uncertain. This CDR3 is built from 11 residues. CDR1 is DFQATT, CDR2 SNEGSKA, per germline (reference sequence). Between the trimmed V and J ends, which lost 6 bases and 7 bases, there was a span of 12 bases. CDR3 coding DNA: TGCAGTGCCGCCCTGGGGATTGAAGCTTTCTTT. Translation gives CSAALGIEAFF.

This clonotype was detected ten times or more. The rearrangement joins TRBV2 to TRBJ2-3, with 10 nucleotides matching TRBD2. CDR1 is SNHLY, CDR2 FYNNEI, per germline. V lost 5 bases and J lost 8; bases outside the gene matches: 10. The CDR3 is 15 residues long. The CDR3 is CASSLAGASGGTQYF. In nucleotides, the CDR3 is TGTGCCAGCAGTCTAGCGGGGGCCTCGGGCGGTACGCAGTATTTT.

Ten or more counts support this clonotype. CDR3 sequence reads: CASSTNGDSFWETQYF. The CDR3 region has the DNA TGTGCCAGCAGCACTAACGGGGACAGTTTTTGGGAGACCCAGTACTTC. This rearrangement joins TRBV7-9 to TRBJ2-5; 7 bases are a match to TRBD1. CDR1 is SEHNR and CDR2 is FQNEAQ in the germline V gene (reference sequence). This CDR3 has 16 amino acids. Trimming removed 5 bases from V and 5 bases from J; junction bases left unmatched: 14.

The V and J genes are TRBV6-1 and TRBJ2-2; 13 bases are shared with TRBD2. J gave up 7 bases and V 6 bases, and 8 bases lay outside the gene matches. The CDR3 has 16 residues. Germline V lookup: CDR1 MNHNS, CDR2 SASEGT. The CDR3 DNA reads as TGTGCCAGCAGCACTGGGACTAGCGGGAAGGGCGGGGAGCTGTTTTTT. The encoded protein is CASSTGTSGKGGELFF.

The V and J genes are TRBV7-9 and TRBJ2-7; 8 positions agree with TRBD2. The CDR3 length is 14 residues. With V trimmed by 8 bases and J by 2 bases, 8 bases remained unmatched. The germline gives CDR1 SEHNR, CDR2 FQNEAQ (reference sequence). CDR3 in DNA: TGTGCCAGCGAGGGGCGGGGGGACGCCTACGAGCAGTACTTC. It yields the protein CASEGRGDAYEQYF.

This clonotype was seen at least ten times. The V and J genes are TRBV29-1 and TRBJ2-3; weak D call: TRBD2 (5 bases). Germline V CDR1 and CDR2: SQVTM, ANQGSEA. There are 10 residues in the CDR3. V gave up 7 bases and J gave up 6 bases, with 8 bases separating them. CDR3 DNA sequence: TGCAGCGCTGGACTGGATACGCAGTATTTT. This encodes CSAGLDTQYF.

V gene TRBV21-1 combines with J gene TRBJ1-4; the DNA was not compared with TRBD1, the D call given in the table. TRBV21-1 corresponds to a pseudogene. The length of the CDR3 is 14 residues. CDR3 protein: CASSTRTGNEKLFF. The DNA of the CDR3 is TGTGCCAGCAGCACCAGGACAGGAAATGAAAAACTGTTTTTT.

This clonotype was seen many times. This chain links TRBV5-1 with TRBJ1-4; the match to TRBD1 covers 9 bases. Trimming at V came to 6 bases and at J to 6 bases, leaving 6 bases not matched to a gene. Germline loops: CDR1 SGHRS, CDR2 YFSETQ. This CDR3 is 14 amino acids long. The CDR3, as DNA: TGCGCCAGCACCAGGGGACAGGGCGATGAAAAACTGTTTTTT. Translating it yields CASTRGQGDEKLFF. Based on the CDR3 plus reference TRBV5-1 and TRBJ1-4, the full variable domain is KAGVTQTPRYLIKTRGQQVTLSCSPISGHRSVSWYQQTPGQGLQFLFEYFSETQRNKGNFPGRFSGRQFSNSRSEMNVSTLELGDSALYLCASTRGQGDEKLFFGSGTQLSVL.

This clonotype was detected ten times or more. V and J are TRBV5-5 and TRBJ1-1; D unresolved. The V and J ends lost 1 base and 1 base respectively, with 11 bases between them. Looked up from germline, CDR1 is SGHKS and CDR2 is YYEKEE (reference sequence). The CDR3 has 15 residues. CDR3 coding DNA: TGTGCCAGCAGCTTGTCCCCGGACTCGAACACTGAAGCTTTCTTT. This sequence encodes CASSLSPDSNTEAFF.

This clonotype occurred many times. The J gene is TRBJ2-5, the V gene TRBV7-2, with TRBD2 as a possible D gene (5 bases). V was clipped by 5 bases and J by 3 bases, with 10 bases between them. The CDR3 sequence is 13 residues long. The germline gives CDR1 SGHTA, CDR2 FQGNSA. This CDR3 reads CASSPGLKETQYF. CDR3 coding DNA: TGTGCCAGCAGCCCTGGACTCAAAGAGACCCAGTACTTC.

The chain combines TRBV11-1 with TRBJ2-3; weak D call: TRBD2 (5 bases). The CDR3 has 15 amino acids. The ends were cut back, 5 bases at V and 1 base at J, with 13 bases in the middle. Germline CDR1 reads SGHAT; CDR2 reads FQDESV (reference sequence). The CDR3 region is CASSQSIGGTDTQYF. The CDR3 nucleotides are TGTGCCAGCAGCCAAAGCATCGGGGGCACAGATACGCAGTATTTT.

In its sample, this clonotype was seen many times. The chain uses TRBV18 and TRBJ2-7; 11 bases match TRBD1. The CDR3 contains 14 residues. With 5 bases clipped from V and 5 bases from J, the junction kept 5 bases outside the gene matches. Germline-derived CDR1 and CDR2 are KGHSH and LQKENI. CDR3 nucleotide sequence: TGTGCCAGCTCAGGACAGGGGGCCAAGGACGAGCAGTACTTC. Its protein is CASSGQGAKDEQYF.

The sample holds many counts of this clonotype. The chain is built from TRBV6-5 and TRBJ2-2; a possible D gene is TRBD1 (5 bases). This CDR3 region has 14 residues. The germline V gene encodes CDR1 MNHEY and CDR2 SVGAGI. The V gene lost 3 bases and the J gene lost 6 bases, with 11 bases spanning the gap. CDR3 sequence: CASSYQGLPGELFF. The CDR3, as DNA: TGTGCCAGCAGTTATCAGGGTTTGCCCGGGGAGCTGTTTTTT.

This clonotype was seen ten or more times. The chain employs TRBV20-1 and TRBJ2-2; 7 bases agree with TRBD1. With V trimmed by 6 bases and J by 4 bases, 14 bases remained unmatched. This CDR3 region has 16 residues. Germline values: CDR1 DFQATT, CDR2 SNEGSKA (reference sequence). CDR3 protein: CSANRDSVFGTGELFF. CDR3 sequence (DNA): TGCAGTGCGAACCGGGACAGCGTTTTTGGCACCGGGGAGCTGTTTTTT.

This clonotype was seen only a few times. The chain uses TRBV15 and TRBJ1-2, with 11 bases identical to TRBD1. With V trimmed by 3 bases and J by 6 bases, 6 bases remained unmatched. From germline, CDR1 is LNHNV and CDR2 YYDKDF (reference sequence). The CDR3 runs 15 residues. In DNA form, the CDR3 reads TGTGCCACCAGCAGTCCGGACAGGGGGCTGGATGGCTACACCTTC. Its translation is CATSSPDRGLDGYTF.

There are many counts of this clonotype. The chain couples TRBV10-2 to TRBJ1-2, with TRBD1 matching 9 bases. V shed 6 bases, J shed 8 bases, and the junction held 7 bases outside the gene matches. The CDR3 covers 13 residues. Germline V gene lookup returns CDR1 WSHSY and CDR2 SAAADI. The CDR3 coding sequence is TGCGCCAGCAGCTCCGGGACAGGGAAGGGCTACACCTTC. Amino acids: CASSSGTGKGYTF.

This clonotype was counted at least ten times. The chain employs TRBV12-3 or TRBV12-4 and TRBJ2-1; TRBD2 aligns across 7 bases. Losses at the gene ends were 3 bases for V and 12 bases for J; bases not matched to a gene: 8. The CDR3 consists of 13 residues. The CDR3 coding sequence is TGTGCCAGCAGTTTCTTTGCGGGAGAGGCGCAGTTCTTC. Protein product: CASSFFAGEAQFF.

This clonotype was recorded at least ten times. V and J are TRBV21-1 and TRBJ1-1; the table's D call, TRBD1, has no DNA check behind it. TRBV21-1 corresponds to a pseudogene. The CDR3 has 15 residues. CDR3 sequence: CASSGQTGGNTEAFF. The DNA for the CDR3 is TGTGCCAGCAGCGGGCAGACAGGGGGCAACACTGAAGCTTTCTTT.

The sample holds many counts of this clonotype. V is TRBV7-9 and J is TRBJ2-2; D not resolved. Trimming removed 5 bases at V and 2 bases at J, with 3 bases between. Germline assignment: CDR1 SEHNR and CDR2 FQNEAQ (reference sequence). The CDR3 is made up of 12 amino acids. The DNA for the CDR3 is TGTGCCAGCAGCCCTAACACCGGGGAGCTGTTTTTT. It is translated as CASSPNTGELFF. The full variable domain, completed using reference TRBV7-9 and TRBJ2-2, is DTGVSQNPRHKITKRGQNVTFRCDPISEHNRLYWYRQTLGQGPEFLTYFQNEAQLEKSRLLSDRFSAERPKGSFSTLEIQRTEQGDSAMYLCASSPNTGELFFGEGSRLTVL.

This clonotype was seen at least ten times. The CDR3 region has the DNA TGTGCCAGCAGAGGACCCCAAGAGACCCAGTACTTC. As protein: CASRGPQETQYF. The J gene is TRBJ2-5, the V gene TRBV12-3 or TRBV12-4; D remains ambiguous. The CDR3 spans 12 residues. Trimming stripped 6 bases from V and 1 base from J, with 6 bases between.

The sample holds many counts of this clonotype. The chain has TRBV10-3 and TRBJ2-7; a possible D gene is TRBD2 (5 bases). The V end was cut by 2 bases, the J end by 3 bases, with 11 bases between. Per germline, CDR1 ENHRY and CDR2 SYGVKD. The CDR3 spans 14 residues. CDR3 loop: CAISERAGLYEQYF. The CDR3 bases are TGTGCCATCAGTGAGCGGGCGGGTCTCTACGAGCAGTACTTC.